The text below deals with one T cell receptor beta chain. Authors' data handling: Estimation of nucleated cell counts relied on the amplification of reference gene primers. Libraries were prepared by immunoSEQ multiplex PCR; TCRdb keeps only in-frame clonotypes and omits some of them. V, J and clone size reflect that table, while D and trimming were determined from the DNA. The sample records hundreds of thousands of clones, more than 65% being singletons. The data stem from a study of blood T cell repertoires in COVID-19. Background on the study: The analysed material was cDNA or gDNA that came from T cells, B-cell-depleted T cells, or PBMCs.

The J segment lost 7 bases and the V segment lost 4 bases, leaving 6 bases of the junction unmatched. Germline CDR1 and CDR2: SNHLY and FYNNEI. This CDR3 has 16 residues. This receptor was obtained from an elderly woman with acute or convalescent COVID-19. The chain recombines TRBV2 with TRBJ2-1, with 14 bases that match TRBD2. The sequenced sample consisted of peripheral blood. CDR3 sequence reads: CASSGLAGGPGNEQFF. For the CDR3, the DNA is TGTGCCAGCAGTGGACTAGCGGGGGGGCCAGGAAATGAGCAGTTCTTC. The full variable domain, completed using reference TRBV2 and TRBJ2-1, is EPEVTQTPSHQVTQMGQEVILRCVPISNHLYFYWYRQILGQKVEFLVSFYNNEISEKSEIFDDQFSVERPDGSNFTLKIRSTKLEDSAMYFCASSGLAGGPGNEQFFGPGTRLTVL.